Presented here are 23 T cell receptor beta chains from one specimen sequenced in a study of early T cells in non-severe SARS-CoV-2 infection. TCRdb itself ran the 5' RACE reads through MiXCR, one entry per CDR3 protein. Of about 76,000 distinct CDR3 sequences in the sample, about 10% were seen once. The sample taken for sequencing was whole blood. Source of these receptors: an adult who was a healthcare worker with PCR-confirmed SARS-CoV-2 infection or an uninfected control (not recorded which).

The table lists this clonotype with a few counts. The V call is TRBV7-2, the J call TRBJ2-5; D not resolved. The germline V gene has CDR1 SGHTA and CDR2 FQGNSA. This CDR3 has 12 amino acids. V was pared by 3 bases and J by 5 bases, with 7 bases between. CDR3 sequence (DNA): TGTGCCAGCAGCTTCCCCCCGGAGACCCAGTACTTC. It translates to CASSFPPETQYF.

The table lists this clonotype with a few counts. The CDR3 nucleotides are TGCAGTGCTACCCAGGGCTACAATGAGCAGTTCTTC. Protein sequence: CSATQGYNEQFF. The V and J genes are TRBV20-1 and TRBJ2-1; D possibly corresponds to TRBD1 (5 bases). The CDR3 totals 12 residues. Germline CDR1 is DFQATT and CDR2 is SNEGSKA (reference sequence). V lost 4 bases to trimming and J lost 3 bases, with 7 bases between them.

About this clonotype itself: Its ends do not fully match the called genes, so a read error is possible. The gene calls are TRBV6-1 and TRBJ1-1; unclear D gene. The CDR3 spans 12 residues. In germline, CDR1 is MNHNS, CDR2 SASEGT. The CDR3 is CASTGKIPEVFF. CDR3 nucleotide sequence: TGTGCCAGCACCGGGAAAATCCCTGAAGTTTTCTTT.

The CDR3 here is CASSRGLNQPQHF. The CDR3 DNA sequence: TGTGCCAGCAGTCGGGGCCTCAATCAGCCCCAGCATTTT. This chain joins TRBV6-5 and TRBJ1-5, with D possibly being TRBD1 (5 bases). Trimming took off 5 bases at V and 3 bases at J, with 8 bases between the two ends. Germline CDR1 is MNHEY and CDR2 is SVGAGI. The length of the CDR3 is 13 residues.

This clonotype was seen a handful of times. The chain has TRBV4-2 and TRBJ2-5; D possibly uses TRBD1 or TRBD2 (5 bases each). This CDR3 is 14 amino acids long. CDR1 and CDR2 from the germline V gene are LGHNA and YNFKEQ. V shed 1 base and J shed 4 bases, with 10 bases lying between them. This CDR3 reads CASSQGRGTETQYF. The CDR3 DNA follows: TGTGCCAGCAGCCAAGGACGGGGCACAGAGACCCAGTACTTC.

The rearrangement uses TRBV4-2 and TRBJ1-4, with D maybe TRBD1 (5 bases). This CDR3 spans 15 amino acids. V lost 0 bases to trimming and J lost 8 bases, with 13 bases between them. Germline V gene sequence: CDR1 LGHNA, CDR2 YNFKEQ. CDR3 amino acids: CASSQDPQGGEKLFF. In DNA, the CDR3 is TGTGCCAGCAGCCAAGATCCCCAGGGCGGCGAAAAACTGTTTTTT.

This clonotype appeared a few times. The chain employs TRBV5-4 and TRBJ2-2, with 10 bases identical to TRBD2. V shed 5 bases, J shed 1 base, and the junction held 5 bases outside the gene matches. CDR3 size: 16 residues. Germline lookup yields CDR1 SGHNT and CDR2 YYREEE (reference sequence). The CDR3 sequence is CASSSSGGQNTGELFF. CDR3 nucleotides: TGTGCCAGCAGTTCTAGCGGGGGCCAGAACACCGGGGAGCTGTTTTTT.

This clonotype was seen at least ten times. This rearrangement joins TRBV10-3 to TRBJ1-2, with unresolved D. Germline CDR1 reads ENHRY; CDR2 reads SYGVKD. V was clipped by 2 bases and J by 2 bases, with 6 bases between them. This CDR3 comprises 13 residues. CDR3 nucleotides: TGTGCCATCAGTGAGGCCGAGAACTATGGCTACACCTTC. Amino acid sequence: CAISEAENYGYTF.

J is TRBJ1-5 and V is TRBV6-7; D not certain. TRBV6-7 qualifies as an ORF whose function is uncertain. Trimming left V 5 bases short and J 2 bases short, with 13 bases between. The CDR3 has 15 amino acids. DNA of the CDR3: TGTGCCAGCAGTCCTGGCAGGCATGGCAATCAGCCCCAGCATTTT. It specifies CASSPGRHGNQPQHF.

This clonotype was picked up many times. CDR3: CASRRNRGTNEKLFF. CDR3 sequence (DNA): TGTGCCAGTAGGAGAAACAGAGGAACTAATGAAAAACTGTTTTTT. The rearrangement joins TRBV19 to TRBJ1-4; no definite D call. Trimming cost V 6 bases and J 1 base, with 12 bases left between them. The CDR3 consists of 15 residues. CDR1 and CDR2 from the germline V gene are LNHDA and SQIVND (reference sequence). The full variable domain, rest sourced from reference TRBV19 and TRBJ1-4, is DGGITQSPKYLFRKEGQNVTLSCEQNLNHDAMYWYRQDPGQGLRLIYYSQIVNDFQKGDIAEGYSVSREKKESFPLTVTSAQKNPTAFYLCASRRNRGTNEKLFFGSGTQLSVL.

The V call is TRBV6-2 or TRBV6-3, the J call TRBJ1-3; D unresolved. Germline CDR1 MNHEY, CDR2 SVGEGT. V lost 8 bases, J lost 3 bases, and 14 bases lay in between. CDR3 size: 14 residues. The CDR3 protein is CASAPYIVGNTIYF. In nucleotides, the CDR3 is TGTGCCAGCGCTCCTTATATAGTTGGAAACACCATATATTTT.

The chain is built from TRBV11-3 and TRBJ2-2; D possibly matches TRBD1 or TRBD2 (5 bases each). The germline V gene has CDR1 SGHNT and CDR2 YENEEA. The CDR3 runs to 15 residues. V was trimmed by 5 bases and J by 1 base, leaving 11 bases between them. The CDR3 region is CASSPGTENTGELFF. CDR3 nucleotides: TGTGCCAGCAGCCCTGGGACGGAGAACACCGGGGAGCTGTTTTTT.

This clonotype was observed many times. The genes are TRBV11-1 and TRBJ2-7, with D hard to call. Trimming took off 0 bases at V and 3 bases at J, with 9 bases between the two ends. This CDR3 region has 14 residues. In germline, CDR1 is SGHAT, CDR2 FQDESV (reference sequence). The CDR3 loop is CASSLAHTYYEQYF. The CDR3 region has the DNA TGTGCCAGCAGCTTAGCGCACACCTACTACGAGCAGTACTTC. The full variable domain, with the rest looked up from reference TRBV11-1 and TRBJ2-7, is EAEVAQSPRYKITEKSQAVAFWCDPISGHATLYWYRQILGQGPELLVQFQDESVVDDSQLPKDRFSAERLKGVDSTLKIQPAELGDSAMYLCASSLAHTYYEQYFGPGTRLTVT.

This chain links TRBV7-9 with TRBJ2-1; possible D gene TRBD2, 5 bases. Germline lookup yields CDR1 SEHNR and CDR2 FQNEAQ (reference sequence). V lost 2 bases and J 4 bases, leaving 12 bases between the germline ends. The CDR3 totals 15 residues. Here the CDR3 DNA reads TGTGCCAGCAGCTTAAGAGGAGACTATTACAATGAGCAGTTCTTC. Translated: CASSLRGDYYNEQFF.

This clonotype was detected only a few times. This chain uses TRBV7-9 with TRBJ2-3; D is possibly TRBD1 or TRBD2 (5 bases each). V lost 5 bases to trimming and J lost 0 bases, with 12 bases between them. Germline V gives CDR1 SEHNR, CDR2 FQNEAQ (reference sequence). The CDR3 covers 15 residues. The CDR3 protein is CASSPYGDSTDTQYF. DNA for the CDR3: TGTGCCAGCAGCCCCTACGGGGACAGCACAGATACGCAGTATTTT. The full variable domain, completed using reference TRBV7-9 and TRBJ2-3, is DTGVSQNPRHKITKRGQNVTFRCDPISEHNRLYWYRQTLGQGPEFLTYFQNEAQLEKSRLLSDRFSAERPKGSFSTLEIQRTEQGDSAMYLCASSPYGDSTDTQYFGPGTRLTVL.

This clonotype occurred many times. The CDR3: CASSYSDRAWTEAFF. Written as DNA, the CDR3 is TGTGCCAGCAGTTACTCGGACAGGGCGTGGACTGAAGCTTTCTTT. This chain joins TRBV6-2 or TRBV6-3 and TRBJ1-1; the match to TRBD1 covers 8 bases. Germline V lookup: CDR1 MNHEY, CDR2 SVGEGT. The length of the CDR3 is 15 residues. The V segment lost 0 bases and the J segment 5 bases; nucleotides outside the gene matches: 5.

This clonotype was seen more than once but under ten times. Sequence at one end of the junction differs from germline and may be a read error. The CDR3 nucleotides are TGTGCTAGCAGCTTAGGGACAGCCTGGGGAGAGACCCAGTACTTC. Its protein is CASSLGTAWGETQYF. J is TRBJ2-5 and V is TRBV7-7; 7 bases map to TRBD1. Germline CDR1 is SSHAT and CDR2 is FNYEAQ (reference sequence). The CDR3 spans 15 residues.

This clonotype was seen at least ten times. The rearrangement links TRBV3-2 to TRBJ2-1. TRBV3-2 is tagged as a pseudogene. This CDR3 has 14 amino acids. The CDR3 spells CASSHRSSYNEQFF. CDR3 nucleotide sequence: TGTGCCAGCAGCCACCGGAGCTCCTACAATGAGCAGTTCTTC.

The chain is built from TRBV6-1 and TRBJ2-5, with 10 nucleotides matching TRBD1. The germline gives CDR1 MNHNS, CDR2 SASEGT. This CDR3 is built from 16 residues. V trimming: 3 bases; J trimming: 4 bases; junction bases outside the gene matches: 8. The CDR3 DNA sequence: TGTGCCAGCAGTGATTCCGGGACAGGGGTGCGAGAGACCCAGTACTTC. Amino acid sequence: CASSDSGTGVRETQYF.

This clonotype was seen only a few times. The chain couples TRBV30 to TRBJ2-7; tentatively, D is TRBD1 or TRBD2 (6 bases each). With 4 bases removed from V and 9 bases from J, the gap between germline ends came to 13 bases. The CDR3 length is 11 residues. Germline V lookup: CDR1 GTSNPN, CDR2 SVGIG (reference sequence). CDR3 protein: CAWNRGRGQYF. The CDR3 DNA is TGTGCCTGGAACCGGGGGCGAGGGCAGTACTTC.

At least ten counts were recorded for this clonotype. This chain uses TRBV7-9 with TRBJ2-2; perhaps TRBD2 as D (6 bases). The CDR3 runs 14 residues. The germline V gene encodes CDR1 SEHNR and CDR2 FQNEAQ (reference sequence). Trimming pared 5 bases from V and 2 bases from J, leaving 9 bases between. DNA of the CDR3: TGTGCCAGCAGCACGGGACTCAACACCGGGGAGCTGTTTTTT. Encoded protein: CASSTGLNTGELFF. Variable domain in full (rest from reference TRBV7-9 and TRBJ2-2): DTGVSQNPRHKITKRGQNVTFRCDPISEHNRLYWYRQTLGQGPEFLTYFQNEAQLEKSRLLSDRFSAERPKGSFSTLEIQRTEQGDSAMYLCASSTGLNTGELFFGEGSRLTVL.

This clonotype was seen more than once but under ten times. CDR3 in DNA: TGTGCCAGCAGTTACTCGTCAGACAAATATGGCTACACCTTC. This encodes CASSYSSDKYGYTF. The chain has TRBV6-6 and TRBJ1-2; no firm D call. Germline V gene data show CDR1 as MNHNY and CDR2 as SVGAGI (reference sequence). V was shortened by 0 bases and J by 5 bases, with 10 bases between the two germline ends. There are 14 residues in the CDR3.

The sample holds many counts of this clonotype. The genes are TRBV29-1 and TRBJ2-2, with 7 nucleotides matching TRBD1. There are 13 residues in the CDR3. Germline CDR1 and CDR2: SQVTM and ANQGSEA. V lost 6 bases to trimming and J lost 4 bases; unmatched junction nucleotides: 5. The CDR3 DNA follows: TGCAGCGTAGACAGGGCGGGCACCGGGGAGCTGTTTTTT. It is translated as CSVDRAGTGELFF.